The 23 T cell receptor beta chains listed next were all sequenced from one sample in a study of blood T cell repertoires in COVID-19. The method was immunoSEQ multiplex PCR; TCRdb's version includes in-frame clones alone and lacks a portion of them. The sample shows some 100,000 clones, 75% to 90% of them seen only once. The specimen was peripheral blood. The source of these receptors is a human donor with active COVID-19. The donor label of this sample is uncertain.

CDR3 DNA sequence: TGCGCCAGCAGCTCCACTAGCGGGGGCTTCTACGAGCAGTACTTC. It is translated as CASSSTSGGFYEQYF. This chain joins TRBV5-1 and TRBJ2-7; TRBD2 aligns across 11 bases. The CDR3 extends over 15 amino acids. The germline V gene encodes CDR1 SGHRS and CDR2 YFSETQ. Trimming at V came to 3 bases and at J to 3 bases, leaving 5 bases not matched to a gene. The full variable domain, rest sourced from reference TRBV5-1 and TRBJ2-7, is KAGVTQTPRYLIKTRGQQVTLSCSPISGHRSVSWYQQTPGQGLQFLFEYFSETQRNKGNFPGRFSGRQFSNSRSEMNVSTLELGDSALYLCASSSTSGGFYEQYFGPGTRLTVT.

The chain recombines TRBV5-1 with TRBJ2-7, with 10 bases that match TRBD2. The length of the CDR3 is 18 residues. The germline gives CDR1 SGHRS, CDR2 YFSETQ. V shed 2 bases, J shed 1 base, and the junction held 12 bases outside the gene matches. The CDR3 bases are TGCGCCAGCAGCTTCAAGCGGGGGGGAAATTTGAAGTCCTACGAGCAGTACTTC. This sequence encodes CASSFKRGGNLKSYEQYF. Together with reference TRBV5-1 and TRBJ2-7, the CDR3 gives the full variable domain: KAGVTQTPRYLIKTRGQQVTLSCSPISGHRSVSWYQQTPGQGLQFLFEYFSETQRNKGNFPGRFSGRQFSNSRSEMNVSTLELGDSALYLCASSFKRGGNLKSYEQYFGPGTRLTVT.

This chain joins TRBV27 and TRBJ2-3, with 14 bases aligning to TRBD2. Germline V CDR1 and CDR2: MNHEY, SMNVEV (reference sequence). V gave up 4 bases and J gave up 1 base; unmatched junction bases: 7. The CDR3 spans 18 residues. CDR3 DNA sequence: TGTGCCAGCAGTTCCCGACTAGCGGGGGGGCCCCGCACAGATACGCAGTATTTT. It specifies CASSSRLAGGPRTDTQYF.

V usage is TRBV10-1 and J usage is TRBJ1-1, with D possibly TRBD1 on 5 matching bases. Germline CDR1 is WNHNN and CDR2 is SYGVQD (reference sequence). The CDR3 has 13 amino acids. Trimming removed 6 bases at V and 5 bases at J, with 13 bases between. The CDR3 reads CASREGVGTEAFF. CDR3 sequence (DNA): TGCGCCAGCAGAGAAGGGGTAGGGACTGAAGCTTTCTTT.

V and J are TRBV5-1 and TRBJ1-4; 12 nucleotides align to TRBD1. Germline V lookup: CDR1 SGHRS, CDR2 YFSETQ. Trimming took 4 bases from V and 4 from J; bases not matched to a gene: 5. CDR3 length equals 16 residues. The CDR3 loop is CASSPGQGAINEKLFF. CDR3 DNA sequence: TGCGCCAGCAGCCCGGGACAGGGGGCGATTAATGAAAAACTGTTTTTT. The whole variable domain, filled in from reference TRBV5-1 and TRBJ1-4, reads KAGVTQTPRYLIKTRGQQVTLSCSPISGHRSVSWYQQTPGQGLQFLFEYFSETQRNKGNFPGRFSGRQFSNSRSEMNVSTLELGDSALYLCASSPGQGAINEKLFFGSGTQLSVL.

CDR3 loop: CATSRPMDRSSYNSPLHF. CDR3 nucleotide sequence: TGTGCCACCAGCAGACCCATGGACAGAAGCTCCTATAATTCACCCCTCCACTTT. The chain uses TRBV15 and TRBJ1-6, with a possible D match to TRBD1 (6 bases). Germline values: CDR1 LNHNV, CDR2 YYDKDF (reference sequence). The CDR3 is 18 amino acids. Trimming left V 2 bases short and J 0 bases short, with 14 bases between.

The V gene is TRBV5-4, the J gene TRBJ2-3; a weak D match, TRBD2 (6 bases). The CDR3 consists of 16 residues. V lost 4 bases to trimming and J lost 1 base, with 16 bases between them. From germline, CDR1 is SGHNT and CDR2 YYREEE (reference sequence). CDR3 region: CASSVFVGGGTDTQYF. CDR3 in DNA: TGTGCCAGCAGCGTGTTTGTTGGCGGGGGCACAGATACGCAGTATTTT.

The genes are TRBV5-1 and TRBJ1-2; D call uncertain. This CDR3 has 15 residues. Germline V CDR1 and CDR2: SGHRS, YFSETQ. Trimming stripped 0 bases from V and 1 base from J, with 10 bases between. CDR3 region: CASSLGGSFNYGYTF. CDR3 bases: TGCGCCAGCAGCTTGGGCGGGAGCTTTAACTATGGCTACACCTTC.

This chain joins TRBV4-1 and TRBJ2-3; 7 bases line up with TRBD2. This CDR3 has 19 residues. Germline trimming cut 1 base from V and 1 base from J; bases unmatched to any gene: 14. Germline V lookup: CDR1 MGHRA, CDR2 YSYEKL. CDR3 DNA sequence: TGCGCCAGCAGCCAAGTTGGGAGGGCCCGGGTCCGAGGCACAGATACGCAGTATTTT. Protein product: CASSQVGRARVRGTDTQYF.

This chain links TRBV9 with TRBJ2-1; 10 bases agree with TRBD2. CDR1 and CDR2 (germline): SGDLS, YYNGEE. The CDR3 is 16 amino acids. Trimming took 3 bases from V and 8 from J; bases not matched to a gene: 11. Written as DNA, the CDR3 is TGTGCCAGCAGCGGCAAAAGCGGGGGGGTTATCGATGAGCAGTTCTTC. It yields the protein CASSGKSGGVIDEQFF.

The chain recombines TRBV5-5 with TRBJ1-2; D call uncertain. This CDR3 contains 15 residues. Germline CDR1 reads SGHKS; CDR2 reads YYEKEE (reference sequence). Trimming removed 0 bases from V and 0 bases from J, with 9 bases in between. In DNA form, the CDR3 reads TGTGCCAGCAGCTTGGGTGTAACAGCTAACTATGGCTACACCTTC. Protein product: CASSLGVTANYGYTF.

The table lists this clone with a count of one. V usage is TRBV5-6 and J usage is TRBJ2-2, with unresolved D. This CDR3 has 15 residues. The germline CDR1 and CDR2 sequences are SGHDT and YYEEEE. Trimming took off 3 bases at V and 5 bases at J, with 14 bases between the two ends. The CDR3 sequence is CASSSPFPGTGELFF. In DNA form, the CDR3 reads TGTGCCAGCAGCTCCCCGTTCCCCGGGACCGGGGAGCTGTTTTTT.

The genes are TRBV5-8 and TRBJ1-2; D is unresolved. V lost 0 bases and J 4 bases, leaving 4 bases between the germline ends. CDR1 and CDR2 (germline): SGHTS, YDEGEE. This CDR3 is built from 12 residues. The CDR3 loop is CASSLVIYGYTF. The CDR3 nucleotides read TGTGCCAGCAGCTTGGTCATCTATGGCTACACCTTC.

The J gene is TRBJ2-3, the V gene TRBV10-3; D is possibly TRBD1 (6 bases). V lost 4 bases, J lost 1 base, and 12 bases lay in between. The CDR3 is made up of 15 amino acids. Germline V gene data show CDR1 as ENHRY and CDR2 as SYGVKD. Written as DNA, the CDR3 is TGTGCCATCAGTGGAGGGGGAAGTGGCACAGATACGCAGTATTTT. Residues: CAISGGGSGTDTQYF.

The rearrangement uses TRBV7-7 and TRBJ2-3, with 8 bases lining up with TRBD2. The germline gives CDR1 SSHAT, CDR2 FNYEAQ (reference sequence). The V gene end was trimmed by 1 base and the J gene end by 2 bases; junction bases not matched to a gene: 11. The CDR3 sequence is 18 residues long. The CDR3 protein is CASSLGPIRGGNTDTQYF. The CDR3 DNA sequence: TGTGCCAGCAGCTTAGGTCCGATTCGGGGGGGCAACACAGATACGCAGTATTTT.

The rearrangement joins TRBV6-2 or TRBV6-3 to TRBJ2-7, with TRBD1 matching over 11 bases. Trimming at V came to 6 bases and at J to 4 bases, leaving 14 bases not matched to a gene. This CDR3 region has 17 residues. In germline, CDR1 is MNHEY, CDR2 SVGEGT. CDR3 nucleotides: TGTGCCAGCAGCTCGCCTTCCGGGGACAGGGGGGGGTACGAGCAGTACTTC. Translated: CASSSPSGDRGGYEQYF.

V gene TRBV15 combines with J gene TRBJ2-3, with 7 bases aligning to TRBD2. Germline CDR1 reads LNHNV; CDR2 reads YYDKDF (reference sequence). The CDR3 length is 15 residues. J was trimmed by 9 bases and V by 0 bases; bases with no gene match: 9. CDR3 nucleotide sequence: TGTGCCACCAGCAGAGATGGGACTATGATTGACACGCAGTATTTT. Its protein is CATSRDGTMIDTQYF.

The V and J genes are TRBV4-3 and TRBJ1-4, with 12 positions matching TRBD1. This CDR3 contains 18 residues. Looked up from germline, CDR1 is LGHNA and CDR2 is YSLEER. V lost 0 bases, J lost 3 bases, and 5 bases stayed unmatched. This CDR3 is CASSQEVGTGGPNEKLFF. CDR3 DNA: TGCGCCAGCAGCCAAGAAGTCGGGACAGGGGGCCCTAATGAAAAACTGTTTTTT.

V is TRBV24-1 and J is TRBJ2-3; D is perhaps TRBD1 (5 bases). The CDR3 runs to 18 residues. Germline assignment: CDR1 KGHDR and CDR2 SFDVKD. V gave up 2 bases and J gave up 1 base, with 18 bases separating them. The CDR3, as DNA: TGTGCCACCAGTGATTATAGACAGTCCCATATTGGCACAGATACGCAGTATTTT. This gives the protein CATSDYRQSHIGTDTQYF.

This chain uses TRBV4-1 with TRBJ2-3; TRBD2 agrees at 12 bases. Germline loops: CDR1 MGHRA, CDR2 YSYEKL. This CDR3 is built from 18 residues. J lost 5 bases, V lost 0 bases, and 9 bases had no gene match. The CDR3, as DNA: TGCGCCAGCAGCCAAGATCGACTAACTAGCGGGGGGATAGATACGCAGTATTTT. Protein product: CASSQDRLTSGGIDTQYF.

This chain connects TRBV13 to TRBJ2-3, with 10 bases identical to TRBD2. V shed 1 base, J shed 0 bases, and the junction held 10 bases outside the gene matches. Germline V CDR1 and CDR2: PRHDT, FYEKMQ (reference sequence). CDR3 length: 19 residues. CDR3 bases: TGTGCCAGCAGCTTAGTCGCTAGCGGGGGATCCGCTAGCACAGATACGCAGTATTTT. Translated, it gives CASSLVASGGSASTDTQYF.

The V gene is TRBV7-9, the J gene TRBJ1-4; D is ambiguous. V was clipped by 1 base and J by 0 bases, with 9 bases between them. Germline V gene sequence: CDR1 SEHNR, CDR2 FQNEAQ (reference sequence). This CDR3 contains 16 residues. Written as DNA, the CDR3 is TGTGCCAGCAGCTTAGGGAGTACCACAACTAATGAAAAACTGTTTTTT. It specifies CASSLGSTTTNEKLFF.

The CDR3, as DNA: TGCGCCAGCAGCTTGGAGGGGCCCGGAATGAATACGCAGTATTTT. Amino acid sequence: CASSLEGPGMNTQYF. The V and J genes are TRBV5-1 and TRBJ2-3; possible D gene TRBD1, 5 bases. The CDR3 is 15 amino acids. V lost 0 bases, J lost 7 bases, and 15 bases lay in between. Germline values: CDR1 SGHRS, CDR2 YFSETQ.